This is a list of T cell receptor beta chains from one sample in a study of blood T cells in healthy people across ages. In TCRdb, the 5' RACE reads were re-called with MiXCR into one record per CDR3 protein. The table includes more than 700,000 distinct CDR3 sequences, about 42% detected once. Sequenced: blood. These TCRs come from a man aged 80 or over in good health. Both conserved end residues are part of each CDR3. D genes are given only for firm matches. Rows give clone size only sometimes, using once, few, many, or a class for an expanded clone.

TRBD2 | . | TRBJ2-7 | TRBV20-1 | CSARDRSGGRLEEQYF | TGCAGTGCTAGAGATAGGTCGGGCGGGAGACTCGAAGAGCAGTACTTC
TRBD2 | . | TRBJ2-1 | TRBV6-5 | CASSRLAGRNEQFF | TGTGCCAGCAGTAGACTAGCGGGAAGGAATGAGCAGTTCTTC
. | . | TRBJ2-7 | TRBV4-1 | CASSEVGYEQYF | TGCGCCAGCAGTGAAGTCGGGTACGAGCAGTACTTC
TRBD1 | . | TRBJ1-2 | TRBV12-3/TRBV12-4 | CASSRMGQGYGYTF | TGTGCCAGCAGCCGTATGGGACAGGGGTACGGCTACACCTTC
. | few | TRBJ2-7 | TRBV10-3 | CAISEAGQMEGQYF | TGTGCCATCAGTGAAGCGGGACAGATGGAGGGCCAGTACTTC
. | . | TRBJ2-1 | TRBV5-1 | CASSLNTGSEQFF | TGCGCCAGCAGCTTAAATACAGGGTCTGAGCAGTTCTTC
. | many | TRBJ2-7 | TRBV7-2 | CASSLWERSEQYF | TGTGCCAGCAGCTTATGGGAACGCTCCGAGCAGTACTTC
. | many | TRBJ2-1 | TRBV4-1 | CASSPLWGNEQFF | TGCGCCAGCAGCCCGCTCTGGGGCAATGAGCAGTTCTTC
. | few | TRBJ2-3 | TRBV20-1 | CSARGGPTDTQYF | TGCAGTGCTAGAGGCGGACCCACAGATACGCAGTATTTT
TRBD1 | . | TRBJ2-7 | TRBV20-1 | CSATQGAYEQYF | TGCAGTGCTACCCAGGGGGCCTACGAGCAGTACTTC
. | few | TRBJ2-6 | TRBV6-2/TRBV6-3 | CASSYEASGANVLTF | TGTGCCAGCAGTTACGAGGCGTCTGGGGCCAACGTCCTGACTTTC
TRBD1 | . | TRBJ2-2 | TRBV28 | CASSRQGLAGELFF | TGTGCCAGCAGTCGACAGGGTCTCGCCGGGGAGCTGTTTTTT
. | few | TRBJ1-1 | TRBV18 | CASSPRQETNTEAFF | TGTGCCAGCTCACCCCGACAGGAAACGAACACTGAAGCTTTCTTT
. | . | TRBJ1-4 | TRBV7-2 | CASSFSGTKNEKLFF | TGTGCCAGCAGCTTTTCCGGGACGAAAAATGAAAAACTGTTTTTT
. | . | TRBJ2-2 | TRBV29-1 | CSTVGDRSNTGELFF | TGCAGCACCGTCGGGGACCGCTCGAACACCGGGGAGCTGTTTTTT
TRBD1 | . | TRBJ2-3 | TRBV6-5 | CASSYSRGSGQAPDTQYF | TGTGCCAGCAGTTACTCGAGGGGTTCGGGACAGGCTCCAGATACGCAGTATTTT
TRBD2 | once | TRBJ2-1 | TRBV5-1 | CAGSRRAGVSDGVNEQFF | TGCGCCGGCAGCCGAAGAGCGGGAGTCAGCGATGGGGTGAATGAGCAGTTCTTC
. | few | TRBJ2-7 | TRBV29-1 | CSVGLGYEQYF | TGCAGCGTTGGTCTGGGCTACGAGCAGTACTTC
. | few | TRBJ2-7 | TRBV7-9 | CASSLVGYNEQYF | TGTGCCAGCAGCTTAGTGGGATACAACGAGCAGTACTTC
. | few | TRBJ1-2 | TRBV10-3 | CAISGEVQGSDGYTF | TGTGCCATCAGTGGGGAAGTCCAGGGATCGGATGGCTACACCTTC
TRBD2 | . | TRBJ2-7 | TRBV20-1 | CSARGLAGDGEQYF | TGCAGTGCTAGGGGACTAGCGGGAGACGGCGAGCAGTACTTC
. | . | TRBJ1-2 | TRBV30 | CAWLRDRPSLYTF | TGTGCCTGGCTCCGGGACCGTCCGAGTTTATACACCTTC
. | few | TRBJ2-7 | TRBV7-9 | CASSSLRSHGYRIGYEQYF | TGTGCCAGCAGCTCGCTTAGATCCCATGGATACCGGATCGGCTACGAGCAGTACTTC
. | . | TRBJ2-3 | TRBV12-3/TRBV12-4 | CASRKLAADTQYF | TGTGCCAGCAGGAAACTAGCCGCGGATACGCAGTATTTT
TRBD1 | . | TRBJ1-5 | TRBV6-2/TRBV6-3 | CASSWGQGGIQPQHF | TGTGCCAGCAGCTGGGGACAGGGGGGCATCCAGCCCCAGCATTTT
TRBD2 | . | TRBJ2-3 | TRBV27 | CASRSLIGLAGSTDTQYF | TGTGCCAGCAGAAGTTTAATAGGACTAGCGGGTAGCACAGATACGCAGTATTTT
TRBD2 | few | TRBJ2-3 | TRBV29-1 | CSVAPREGTDTQYF | TGCAGCGTTGCCCCGCGGGAGGGTACAGATACGCAGTATTTT
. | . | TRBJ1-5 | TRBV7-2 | CASSLNRQTPNQPQHF | TGTGCCAGCAGCTTAAATCGACAGACCCCTAATCAGCCCCAGCATTTT